This T cell receptor beta chain emerged from a study of CD8 T cells in ankylosing spondylitis. The table lists this clonotype with many counts. Its antigen is unknown. General study findings and limits: Clones linked to disease were reported to show significant enrichment in matched ankylosing spondylitis synovial fluid. Those disease-linked clones were CD8+; they were also relatively rare in peripheral blood.

Via MiXCR, TCRdb re-called the 5' RACE reads, giving one row per CDR3 protein. The top ten clones hold roughly a fifth of a sample with over 200,000 distinct CDR3 sequences, under 12% of them seen once. The germline CDR1 and CDR2 sequences are ENHRY and SYGVKD. CDR3 size: 15 residues. V lost 3 bases, J lost 4 bases, and 15 bases lay in between. The origin of this receptor is a male donor with ankylosing spondylitis or in good health (not recorded which). The sequenced material came from blood, either unsorted or a sorted T cell fraction (not recorded which). This chain links TRBV10-3 with TRBJ1-2, with D possibly TRBD1 on 5 matching bases. CDR3 sequence (DNA): TGTGCCATCAGTGACCGTACGACAGAATTCTATGGCTACACCTTC. Protein sequence: CAISDRTTEFYGYTF.